The text below deals with one T cell receptor (beta chain). No antigen is known for it. No much larger clone exists at a distance of one base, and base qualities are not known. Each clonotype received, on average, around 10x coverage in deep resolution sequencing performed on a MiSeq, where the target depth lay between 1 in 1 million and 1 in 200,000 T cells. The immunoSEQ hsTCRB Kit was used to generate the TCR beta libraries. Regarding the original processing steps: The data were analyzed with ImmunoSEQ Analyzer and ImmunoSEQ Data Assistant, and V, D and J gene assignments followed IMGT definitions. Clonality, which ranges from 0 to 1, was calculated as one minus the normalized Shannon entropy of productive rearrangement frequencies. Public clonotype analysis was restricted to overrepresented clonotypes comprising at least 0.05% of each patient's repertoire. About a dozen age-matched healthy donor repertoires from immuneACCESS were used as controls for clonality. Imported from immuneACCESS, the table was reduced by TCRdb to in-frame sequences with V and J called. These copies leave out some clones; in studies compared against another copy, an unresolved V gene accounts for under half, and the cause of the remainder is not known. The DNA was the basis for D and trimming; V, J and clone size are from that table. A total of 200,000 to 250,000 clones appear in this sample, around 70% of them only once. The leading ten clones occupy 15% of the sample.

Taken with the paper, the label for time point translates to: 20 to 30 months on ibrutinib. For TCR beta library preparation, approximately 1.9 micrograms of genomic DNA was extracted from cryopreserved PBMCs. Longitudinal blood samples from CLL patients on ibrutinib monotherapy underwent high-throughput TCR beta sequencing. The patients took part in an open-label, single-center phase 2 trial of ibrutinib monotherapy. This sample is drawn from a study of cytotoxic CD8 clonotypes in ibrutinib-treated CLL (dated by TCRdb to 2020 to 2023). For context, the study as a whole: In this cohort, approximately 14 patients were treatment-naive and some 10 were relapsed/refractory, while some 17 had unmutated IGHV. Responses were partial in some 24 patients and complete in 2; after median about 5.5 years follow-up, roughly 14 stayed in remission and approximately twelve progressed. Response samples were obtained after a median of roughly eleven months of treatment, with a range of about 6 to 40 months. An average of 255,043 productive templates and around 100,000 productive rearrangements was obtained per sample. Of the 90 or so participants in the trial, roughly 25 had longitudinal samples available. Cryopreserved peripheral blood mononuclear cells were obtained before treatment, at response, and at either sustained remission or disease progression. Patients were still on ibrutinib when every remission and progressive disease sample was collected.

Reading from cysteine to phenylalanine, the CDR3 counts 15 amino acids. This entry keeps only the CDR3 DNA: 45 bases, framed from base 1. The germline V end is reduced by 7 bases and the J end by 7 bases; junction bases left unmatched: 11. Sequences WSHSY (CDR1) and SAAADI (CDR2) are obtained from the germline V gene. Findings and caveats that apply to the study as a whole: Sustained-remission and progressing patients did not have matched sampling times, and lymph node repertoires were not examined. Public clonotypes were found to be uncommon and were observed to contract or remain stable during treatment; the increase in clonality was shown to reflect expansion of private clonotypes at ibrutinib response. At baseline, clonality was higher than in age-matched healthy donors and showed a strong correlation with circulating CD8+ T-cell counts. Clonality rose at ibrutinib response, remained stable during sustained remission, and dropped back toward baseline at progression.

The chain is assembled from TRBV10-2 and TRBJ2-1; a stretch of 9 junction bases matches TRBD1. The sequenced sample was PBMCs, obtained after 24 months of ibrutinib treatment. The source of this sequence is a human donor with chronic lymphocytic leukemia. The CDR3 protein sequence reads: CASTGTGKGQNEQFF. The nucleotide sequence is TGCGCCAGCACCGGGACAGGGAAGGGTCAAAATGAGCAGTTCTTC.